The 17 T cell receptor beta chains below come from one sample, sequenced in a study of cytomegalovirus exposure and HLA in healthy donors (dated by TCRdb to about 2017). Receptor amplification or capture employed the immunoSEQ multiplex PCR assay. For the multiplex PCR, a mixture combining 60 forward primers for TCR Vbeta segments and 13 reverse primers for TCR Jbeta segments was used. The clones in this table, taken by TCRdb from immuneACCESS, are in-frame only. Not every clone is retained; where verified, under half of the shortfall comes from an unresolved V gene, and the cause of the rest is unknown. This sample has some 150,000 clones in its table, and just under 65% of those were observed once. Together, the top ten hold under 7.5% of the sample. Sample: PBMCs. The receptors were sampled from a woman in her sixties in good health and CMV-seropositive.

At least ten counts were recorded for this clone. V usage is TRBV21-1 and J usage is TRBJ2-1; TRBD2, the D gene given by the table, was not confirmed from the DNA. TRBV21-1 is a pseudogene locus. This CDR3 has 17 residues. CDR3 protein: CASSKTRFGLAVNEQFF. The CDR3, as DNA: TGTGCCAGCAGCAAAACCCGCTTTGGGTTAGCGGTCAATGAGCAGTTCTTC.

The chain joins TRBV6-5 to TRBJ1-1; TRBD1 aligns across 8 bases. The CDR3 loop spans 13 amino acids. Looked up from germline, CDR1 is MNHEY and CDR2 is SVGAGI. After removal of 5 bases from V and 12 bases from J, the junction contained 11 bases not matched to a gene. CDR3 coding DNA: TGTGCCAGCAGTCACAAGTCGGACAGGGCGACTTTCTTT. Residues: CASSHKSDRATFF.

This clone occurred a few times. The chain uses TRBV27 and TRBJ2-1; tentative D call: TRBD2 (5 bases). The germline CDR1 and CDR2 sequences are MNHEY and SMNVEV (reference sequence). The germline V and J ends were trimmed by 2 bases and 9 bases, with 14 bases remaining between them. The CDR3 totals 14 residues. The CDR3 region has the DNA TGTGCCAGCAGTTTAATCGCGGGTTTGGGTGAGCAGTTCTTC. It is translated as CASSLIAGLGEQFF.

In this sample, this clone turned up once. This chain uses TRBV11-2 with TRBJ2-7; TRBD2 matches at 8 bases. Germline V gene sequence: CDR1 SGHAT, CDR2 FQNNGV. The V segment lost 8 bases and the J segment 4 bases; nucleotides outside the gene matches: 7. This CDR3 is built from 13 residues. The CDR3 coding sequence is TGTGCCAGCGCTCCCGGGGGGGCATACGAGCAGTACTTC. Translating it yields CASAPGGAYEQYF. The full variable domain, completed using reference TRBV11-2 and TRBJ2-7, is EAGVAQSPRYKIIEKRQSVAFWCNPISGHATLYWYQQILGQGPKLLIQFQNNGVVDDSQLPKDRFSAERLKGVDSTLKIQPAKLEDSAVYLCASAPGGAYEQYFGPGTRLTVT.

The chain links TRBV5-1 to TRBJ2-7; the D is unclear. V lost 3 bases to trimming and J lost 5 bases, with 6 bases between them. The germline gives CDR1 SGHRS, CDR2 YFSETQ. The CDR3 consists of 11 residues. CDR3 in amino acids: CASSSNNEQYF. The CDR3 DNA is TGCGCCAGCAGCTCCAACAACGAGCAGTACTTC. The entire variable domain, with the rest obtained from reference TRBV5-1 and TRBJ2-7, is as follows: KAGVTQTPRYLIKTRGQQVTLSCSPISGHRSVSWYQQTPGQGLQFLFEYFSETQRNKGNFPGRFSGRQFSNSRSEMNVSTLELGDSALYLCASSSNNEQYFGPGTRLTVT.

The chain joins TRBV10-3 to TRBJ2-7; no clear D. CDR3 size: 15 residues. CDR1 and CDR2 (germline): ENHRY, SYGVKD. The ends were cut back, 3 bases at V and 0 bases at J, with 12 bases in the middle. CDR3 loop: CAISESVTISYEQYF. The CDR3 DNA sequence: TGTGCCATCAGTGAATCGGTGACAATCTCCTACGAGCAGTACTTC.

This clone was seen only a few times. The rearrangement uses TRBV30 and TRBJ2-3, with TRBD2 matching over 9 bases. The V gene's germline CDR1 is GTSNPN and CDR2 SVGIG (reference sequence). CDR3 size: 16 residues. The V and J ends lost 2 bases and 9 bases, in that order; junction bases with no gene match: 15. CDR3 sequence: CAWSPPGDSGRGTQYF. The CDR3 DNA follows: TGTGCCTGGAGTCCGCCCGGTGATAGCGGGAGAGGCACGCAGTATTTT. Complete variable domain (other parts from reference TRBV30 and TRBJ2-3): SQTIHQWPATLVQPVGSPLSLECTVEGTSNPNLYWYRQAAGRGLQLLFYSVGIGQISSEVPQNLSASRPQDRQFILSSKKLLLSDSGFYLCAWSPPGDSGRGTQYFGPGTRLTVL.

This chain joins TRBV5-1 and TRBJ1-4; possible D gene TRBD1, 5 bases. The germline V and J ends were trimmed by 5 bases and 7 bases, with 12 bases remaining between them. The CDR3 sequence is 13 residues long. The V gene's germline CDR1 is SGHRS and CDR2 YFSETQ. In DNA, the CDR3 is TGCGCCAGCAGAAGGGGCGGCGGTGAAAAACTGTTTTTT. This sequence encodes CASRRGGGEKLFF.

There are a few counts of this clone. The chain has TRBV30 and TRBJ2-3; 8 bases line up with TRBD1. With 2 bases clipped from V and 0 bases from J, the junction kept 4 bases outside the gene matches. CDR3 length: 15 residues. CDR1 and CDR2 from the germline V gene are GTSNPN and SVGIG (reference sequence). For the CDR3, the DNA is TGTGCCTGGAGTCTAGGACAGGGAAGCACAGATACGCAGTATTTT. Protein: CAWSLGQGSTDTQYF.

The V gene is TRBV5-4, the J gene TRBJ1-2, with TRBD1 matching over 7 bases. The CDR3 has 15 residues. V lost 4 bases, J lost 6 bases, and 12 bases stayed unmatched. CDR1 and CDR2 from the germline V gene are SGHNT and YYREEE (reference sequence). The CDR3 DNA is TGTGCCAGCAGCCCAGAGACAGGGATACGGGATGGCTACACCTTC. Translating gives CASSPETGIRDGYTF.

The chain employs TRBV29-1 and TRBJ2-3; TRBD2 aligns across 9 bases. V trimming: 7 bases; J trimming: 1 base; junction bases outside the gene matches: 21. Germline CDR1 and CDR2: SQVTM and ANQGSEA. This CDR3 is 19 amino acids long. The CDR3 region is CSAEGGSGSNLLGTDTQYF. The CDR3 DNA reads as TGCAGCGCCGAGGGGGGTAGCGGGAGCAACCTGTTAGGCACAGATACGCAGTATTTT.

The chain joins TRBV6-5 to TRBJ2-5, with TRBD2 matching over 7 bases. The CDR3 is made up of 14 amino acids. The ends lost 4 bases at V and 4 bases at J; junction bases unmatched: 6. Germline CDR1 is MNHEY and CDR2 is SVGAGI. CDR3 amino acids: CASSSAGEGETQYF. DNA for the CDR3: TGTGCCAGCAGTTCCGCGGGGGAGGGAGAGACCCAGTACTTC.

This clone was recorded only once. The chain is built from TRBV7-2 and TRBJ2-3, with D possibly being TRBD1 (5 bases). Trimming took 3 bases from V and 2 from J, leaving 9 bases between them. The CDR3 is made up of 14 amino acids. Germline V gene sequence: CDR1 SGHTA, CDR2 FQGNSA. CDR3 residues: CASSFNRFTDTQYF. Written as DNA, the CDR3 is TGTGCCAGCAGCTTCAACAGGTTCACAGATACGCAGTATTTT.

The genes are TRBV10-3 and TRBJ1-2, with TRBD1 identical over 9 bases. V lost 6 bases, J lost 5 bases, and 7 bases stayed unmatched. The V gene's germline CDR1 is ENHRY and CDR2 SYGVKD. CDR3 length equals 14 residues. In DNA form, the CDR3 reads TGTGCCATCAGCGACGGACAGGGGCAATATGGCTACACCTTC. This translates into CAISDGQGQYGYTF.

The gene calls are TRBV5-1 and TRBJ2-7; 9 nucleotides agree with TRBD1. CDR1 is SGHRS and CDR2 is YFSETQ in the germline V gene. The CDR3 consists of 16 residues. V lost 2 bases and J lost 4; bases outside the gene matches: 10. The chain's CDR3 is CASSFQQGARSYEQYF. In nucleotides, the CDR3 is TGCGCCAGCAGCTTCCAACAGGGGGCAAGGTCGTACGAGCAGTACTTC.

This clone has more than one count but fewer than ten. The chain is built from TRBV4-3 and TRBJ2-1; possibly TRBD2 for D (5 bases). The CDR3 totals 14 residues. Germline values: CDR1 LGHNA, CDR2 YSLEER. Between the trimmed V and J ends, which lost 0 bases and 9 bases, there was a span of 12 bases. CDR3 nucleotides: TGCGCCAGCAGCCAAGATCTTGCGGGTCGTGAGCAGTTCTTC. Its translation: CASSQDLAGREQFF.

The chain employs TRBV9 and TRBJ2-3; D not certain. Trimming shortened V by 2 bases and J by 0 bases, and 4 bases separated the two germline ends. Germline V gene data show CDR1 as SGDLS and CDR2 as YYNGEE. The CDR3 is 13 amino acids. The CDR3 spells CASSVTSTDTQYF. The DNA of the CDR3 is TGTGCCAGCAGCGTGACTAGCACAGATACGCAGTATTTT.